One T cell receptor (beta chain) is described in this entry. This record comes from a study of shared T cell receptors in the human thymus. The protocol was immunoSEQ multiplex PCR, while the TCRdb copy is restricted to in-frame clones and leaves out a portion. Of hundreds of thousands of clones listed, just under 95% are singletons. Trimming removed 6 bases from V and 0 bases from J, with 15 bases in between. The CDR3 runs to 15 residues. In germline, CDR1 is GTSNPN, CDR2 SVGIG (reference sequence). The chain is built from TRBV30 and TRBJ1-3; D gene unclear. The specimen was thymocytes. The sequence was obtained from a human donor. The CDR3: CACRWVSSSGNTIYF. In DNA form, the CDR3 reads TGTGCCTGCCGCTGGGTCTCGAGCTCTGGAAACACCATATATTTT.